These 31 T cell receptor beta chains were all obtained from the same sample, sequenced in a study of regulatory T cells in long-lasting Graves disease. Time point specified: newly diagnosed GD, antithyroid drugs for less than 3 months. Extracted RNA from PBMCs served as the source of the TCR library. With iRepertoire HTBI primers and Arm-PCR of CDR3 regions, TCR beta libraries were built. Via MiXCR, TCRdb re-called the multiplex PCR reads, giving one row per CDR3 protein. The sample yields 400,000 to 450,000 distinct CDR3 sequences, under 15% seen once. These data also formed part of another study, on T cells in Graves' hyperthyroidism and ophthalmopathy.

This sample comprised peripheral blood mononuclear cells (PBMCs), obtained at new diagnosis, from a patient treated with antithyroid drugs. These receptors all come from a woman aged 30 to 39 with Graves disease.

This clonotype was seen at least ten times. DNA for the CDR3: TGTGCCAGCAGTTACCAGCCGGGCGGGAACACTGAAGCTTTCTTT. Translation: CASSYQPGGNTEAFF. The rearrangement joins TRBV6-2 or TRBV6-3 to TRBJ1-1; D not certain. Trimming removed 2 bases from V and 1 base from J, with 11 bases in between. Germline assignment: CDR1 MNHEY and CDR2 SVGEGT. The CDR3 totals 15 residues.

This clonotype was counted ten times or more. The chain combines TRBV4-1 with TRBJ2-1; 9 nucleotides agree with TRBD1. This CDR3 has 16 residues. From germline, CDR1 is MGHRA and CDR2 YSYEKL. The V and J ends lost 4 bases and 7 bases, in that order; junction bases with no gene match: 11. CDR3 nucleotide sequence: TGCGCCAGCAGCCGGCTTGGGACAGGGTATTCAAATGAGCAGTTCTTC. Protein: CASSRLGTGYSNEQFF.

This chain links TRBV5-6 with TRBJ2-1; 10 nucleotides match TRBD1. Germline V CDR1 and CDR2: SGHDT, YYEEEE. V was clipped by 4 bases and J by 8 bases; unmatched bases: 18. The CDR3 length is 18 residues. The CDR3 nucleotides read TGTGCCAGCAGCCCCCGCCCCTGGGGGGACAGGGGCTTGGATGAGCAGTTCTTC. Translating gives CASSPRPWGDRGLDEQFF.

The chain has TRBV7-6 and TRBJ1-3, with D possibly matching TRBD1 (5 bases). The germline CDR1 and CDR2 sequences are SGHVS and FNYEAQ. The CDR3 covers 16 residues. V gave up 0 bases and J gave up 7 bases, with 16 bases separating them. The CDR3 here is CASSLAGLLSGNTIYF. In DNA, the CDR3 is TGTGCCAGCAGCTTAGCAGGCCTACTCTCAGGGAACACCATATATTTT.

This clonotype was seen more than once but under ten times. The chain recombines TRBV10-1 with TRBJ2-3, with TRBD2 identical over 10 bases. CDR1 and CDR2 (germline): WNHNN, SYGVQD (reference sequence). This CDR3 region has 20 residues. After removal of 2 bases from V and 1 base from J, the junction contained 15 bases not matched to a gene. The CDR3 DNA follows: TGCGCCAGCAGTGAGGGTCGGCTAGCGGGAGAGGGGGATCGCACAGATACGCAGTATTTT. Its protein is CASSEGRLAGEGDRTDTQYF.

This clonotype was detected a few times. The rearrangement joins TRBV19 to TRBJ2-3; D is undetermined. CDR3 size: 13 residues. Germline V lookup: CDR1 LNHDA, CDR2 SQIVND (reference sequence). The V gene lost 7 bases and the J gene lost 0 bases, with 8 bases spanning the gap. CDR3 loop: CASNGFSTDTQYF. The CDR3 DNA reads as TGTGCCAGTAACGGATTTAGCACAGATACGCAGTATTTT.

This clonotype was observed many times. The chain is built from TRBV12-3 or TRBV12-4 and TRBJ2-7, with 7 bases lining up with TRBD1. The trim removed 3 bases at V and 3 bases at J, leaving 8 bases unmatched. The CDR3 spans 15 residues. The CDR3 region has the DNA TGTGCCAGCAGTTTTTCGCCTGGGACAGTCTACGAGCAGTACTTC. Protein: CASSFSPGTVYEQYF.

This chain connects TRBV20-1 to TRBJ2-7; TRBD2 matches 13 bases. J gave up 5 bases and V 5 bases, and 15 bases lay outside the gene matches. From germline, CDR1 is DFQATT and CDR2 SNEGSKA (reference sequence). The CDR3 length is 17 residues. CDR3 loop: CSAPYTGTSGTRNEQYF. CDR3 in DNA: TGCAGTGCTCCCTATACCGGGACTAGCGGGACCCGCAACGAGCAGTACTTC.

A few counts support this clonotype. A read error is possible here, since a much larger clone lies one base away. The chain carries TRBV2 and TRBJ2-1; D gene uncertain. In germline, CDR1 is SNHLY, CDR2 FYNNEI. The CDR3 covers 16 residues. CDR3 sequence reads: CTSNGFIPISYNEQFF. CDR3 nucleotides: TGTACCAGCAATGGATTTATCCCAATTTCCTACAATGAGCAGTTCTTC.

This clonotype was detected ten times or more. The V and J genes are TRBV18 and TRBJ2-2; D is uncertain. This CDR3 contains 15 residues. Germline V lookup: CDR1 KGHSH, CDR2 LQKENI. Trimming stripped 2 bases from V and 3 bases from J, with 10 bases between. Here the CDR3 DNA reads TGTGCCAGCTCACCAAGTGAGGCGCACACCGGGGAGCTGTTTTTT. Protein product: CASSPSEAHTGELFF.

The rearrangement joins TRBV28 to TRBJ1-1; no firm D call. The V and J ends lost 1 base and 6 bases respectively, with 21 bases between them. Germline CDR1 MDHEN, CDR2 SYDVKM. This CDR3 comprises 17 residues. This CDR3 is CASSLSTLVRLEPEAFF. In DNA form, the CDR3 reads TGTGCCAGCAGTTTATCTACCTTGGTCCGGCTGGAACCTGAAGCTTTCTTT.

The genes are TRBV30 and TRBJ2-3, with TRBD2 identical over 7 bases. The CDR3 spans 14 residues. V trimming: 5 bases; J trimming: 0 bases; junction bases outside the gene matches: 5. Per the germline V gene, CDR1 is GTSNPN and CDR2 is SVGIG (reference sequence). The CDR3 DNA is TGTGCCTGGCAACTAGCGCTAAGCACAGATACGCAGTATTTT. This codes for CAWQLALSTDTQYF.

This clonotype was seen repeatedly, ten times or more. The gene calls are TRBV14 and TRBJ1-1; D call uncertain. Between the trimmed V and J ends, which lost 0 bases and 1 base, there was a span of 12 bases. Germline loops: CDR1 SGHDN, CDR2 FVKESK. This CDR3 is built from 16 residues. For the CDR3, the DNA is TGTGCCAGCAGCCAAGATAGGTATCGGGGGAACACTGAAGCTTTCTTT. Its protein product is CASSQDRYRGNTEAFF. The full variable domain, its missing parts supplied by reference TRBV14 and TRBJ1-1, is EAGVTQFPSHSVIEKGQTVTLRCDPISGHDNLYWYRRVMGKEIKFLLHFVKESKQDESGMPNNRFLAERTGGTYSTLKVQPAELEDSGVYFCASSQDRYRGNTEAFFGQGTRLTVV.

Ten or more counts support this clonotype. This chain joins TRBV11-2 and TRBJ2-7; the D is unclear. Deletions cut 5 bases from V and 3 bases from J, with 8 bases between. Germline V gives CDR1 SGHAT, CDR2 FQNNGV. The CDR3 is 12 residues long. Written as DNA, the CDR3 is TGTGCCAGCAGCCCGTTTAACTACGAGCAGTACTTC. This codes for CASSPFNYEQYF. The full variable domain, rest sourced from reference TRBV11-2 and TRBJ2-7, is EAGVAQSPRYKIIEKRQSVAFWCNPISGHATLYWYQQILGQGPKLLIQFQNNGVVDDSQLPKDRFSAERLKGVDSTLKIQPAKLEDSAVYLCASSPFNYEQYFGPGTRLTVT.

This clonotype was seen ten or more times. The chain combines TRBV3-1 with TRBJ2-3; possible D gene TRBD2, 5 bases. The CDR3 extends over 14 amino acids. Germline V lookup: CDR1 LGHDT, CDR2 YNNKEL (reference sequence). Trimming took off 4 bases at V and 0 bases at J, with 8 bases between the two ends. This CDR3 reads CASSPGGSTDTQYF. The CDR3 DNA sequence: TGTGCCAGCAGCCCAGGAGGCAGCACAGATACGCAGTATTTT.

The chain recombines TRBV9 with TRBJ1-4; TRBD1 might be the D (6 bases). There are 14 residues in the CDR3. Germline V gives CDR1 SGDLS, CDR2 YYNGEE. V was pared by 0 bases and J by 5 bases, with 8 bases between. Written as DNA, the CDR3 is TGTGCCAGCAGCGTAGGGCAGGGGAATGAAAAACTGTTTTTT. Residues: CASSVGQGNEKLFF.

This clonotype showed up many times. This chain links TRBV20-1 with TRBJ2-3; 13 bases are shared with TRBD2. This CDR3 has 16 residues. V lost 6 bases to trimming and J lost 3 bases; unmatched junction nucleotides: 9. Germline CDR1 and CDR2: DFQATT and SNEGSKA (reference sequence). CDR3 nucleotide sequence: TGCAGTGCCCGCGGACTAGCGGGAGTCTTAACAGATACGCAGTATTTT. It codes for CSARGLAGVLTDTQYF.

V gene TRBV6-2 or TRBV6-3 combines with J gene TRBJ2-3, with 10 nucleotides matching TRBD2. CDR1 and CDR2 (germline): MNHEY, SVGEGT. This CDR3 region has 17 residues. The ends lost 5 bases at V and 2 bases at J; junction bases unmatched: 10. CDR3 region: CASSVRGTSGATDTQYF. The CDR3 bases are TGTGCCAGCAGTGTACGGGGAACTAGCGGGGCCACAGATACGCAGTATTTT.

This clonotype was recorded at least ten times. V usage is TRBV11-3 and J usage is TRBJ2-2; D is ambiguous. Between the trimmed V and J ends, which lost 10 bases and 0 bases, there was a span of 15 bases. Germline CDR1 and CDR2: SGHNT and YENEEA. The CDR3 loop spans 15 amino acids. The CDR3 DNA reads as TGTGCCATCCCAACGCGGAGCTCGAACACCGGGGAGCTGTTTTTT. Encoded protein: CAIPTRSSNTGELFF.

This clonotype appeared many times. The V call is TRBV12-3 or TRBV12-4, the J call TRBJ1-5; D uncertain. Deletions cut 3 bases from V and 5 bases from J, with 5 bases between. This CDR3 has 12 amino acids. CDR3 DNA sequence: TGTGCCAGCAGTTTCCTCGATCAGCCCCAGCATTTT. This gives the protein CASSFLDQPQHF.

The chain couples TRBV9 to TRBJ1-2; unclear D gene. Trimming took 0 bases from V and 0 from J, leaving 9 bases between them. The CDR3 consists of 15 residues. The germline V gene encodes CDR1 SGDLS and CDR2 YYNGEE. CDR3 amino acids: CASSVVREANYGYTF. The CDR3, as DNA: TGTGCCAGCAGCGTAGTGCGGGAAGCTAACTATGGCTACACCTTC.

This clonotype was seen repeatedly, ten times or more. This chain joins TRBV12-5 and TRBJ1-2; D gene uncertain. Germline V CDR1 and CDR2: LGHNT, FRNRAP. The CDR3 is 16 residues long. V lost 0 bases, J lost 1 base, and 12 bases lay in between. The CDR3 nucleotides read TGTGCTAGTGGTTTGGTAAGGGTGGCAAGTAACTATGGCTACACCTTC. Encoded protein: CASGLVRVASNYGYTF. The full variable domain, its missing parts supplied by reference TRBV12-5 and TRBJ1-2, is DARVTQTPRHKVTEMGQEVTMRCQPILGHNTVFWYRQTMMQGLELLAYFRNRAPLDDSGMPKDRFSAEMPDATLATLKIQPSEPRDSAVYFCASGLVRVASNYGYTFGSGTRLTVV.

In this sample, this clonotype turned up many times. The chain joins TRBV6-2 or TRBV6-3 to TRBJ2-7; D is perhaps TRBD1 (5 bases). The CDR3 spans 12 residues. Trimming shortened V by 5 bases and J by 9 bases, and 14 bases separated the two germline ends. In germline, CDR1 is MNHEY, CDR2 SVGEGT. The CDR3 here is CASSPPGKGQYF. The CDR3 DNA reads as TGTGCCAGCAGTCCCCCAGGGAAGGGGCAGTACTTC.

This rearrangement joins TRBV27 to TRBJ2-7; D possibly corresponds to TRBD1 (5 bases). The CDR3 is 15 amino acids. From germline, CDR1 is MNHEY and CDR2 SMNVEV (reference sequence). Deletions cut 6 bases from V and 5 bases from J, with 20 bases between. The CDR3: CASRSQGKGIHEQYF. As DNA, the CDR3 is TGTGCCAGCAGAAGCCAGGGTAAAGGAATTCACGAGCAGTACTTC.

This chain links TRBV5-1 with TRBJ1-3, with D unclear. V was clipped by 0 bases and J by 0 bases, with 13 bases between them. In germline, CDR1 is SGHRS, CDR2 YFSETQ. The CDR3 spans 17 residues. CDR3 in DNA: TGCGCCAGCAGCTTGGAAGGGCAGGCCCTCTCTGGAAACACCATATATTTT. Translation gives CASSLEGQALSGNTIYF.

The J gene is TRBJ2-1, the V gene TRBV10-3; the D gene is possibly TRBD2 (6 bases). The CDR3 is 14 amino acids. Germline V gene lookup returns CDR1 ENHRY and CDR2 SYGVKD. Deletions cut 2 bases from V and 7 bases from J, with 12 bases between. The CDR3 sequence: CAISERDFTNEQFF. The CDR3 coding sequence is TGTGCCATCAGTGAGCGGGACTTCACAAATGAGCAGTTCTTC.

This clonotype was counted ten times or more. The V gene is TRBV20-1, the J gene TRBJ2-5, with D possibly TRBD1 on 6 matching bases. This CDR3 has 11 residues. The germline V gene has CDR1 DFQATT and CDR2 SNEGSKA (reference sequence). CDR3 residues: CSGQGQETQYF. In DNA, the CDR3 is TGCAGCGGGCAGGGGCAAGAGACCCAGTACTTC.

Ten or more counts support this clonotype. The CDR3 nucleotides read TGTGCCAGCAGCTTAGGGACAGTGAACACAGATACGCAGTATTTT. This sequence encodes CASSLGTVNTDTQYF. The V gene is TRBV11-3, the J gene TRBJ2-3, with D possibly being TRBD1 (6 bases). The germline gives CDR1 SGHNT, CDR2 YENEEA. V was clipped by 1 base and J by 2 bases, with 10 bases between them. This CDR3 has 15 amino acids.

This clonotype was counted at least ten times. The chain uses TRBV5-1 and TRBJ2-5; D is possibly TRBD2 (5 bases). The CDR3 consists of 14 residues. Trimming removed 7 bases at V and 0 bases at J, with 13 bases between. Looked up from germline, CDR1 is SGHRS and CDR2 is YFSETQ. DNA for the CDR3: TGCGCCAGCTCAGTTGGAGGCTACCAAGAGACCCAGTACTTC. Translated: CASSVGGYQETQYF.

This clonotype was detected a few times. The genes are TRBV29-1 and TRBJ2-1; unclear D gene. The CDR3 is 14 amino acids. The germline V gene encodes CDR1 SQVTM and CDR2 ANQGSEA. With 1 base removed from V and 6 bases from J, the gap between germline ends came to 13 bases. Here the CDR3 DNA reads TGCAGCGTTGAAGCGGCCGGTGGCCCCAATGAGCAGTTCTTC. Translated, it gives CSVEAAGGPNEQFF.

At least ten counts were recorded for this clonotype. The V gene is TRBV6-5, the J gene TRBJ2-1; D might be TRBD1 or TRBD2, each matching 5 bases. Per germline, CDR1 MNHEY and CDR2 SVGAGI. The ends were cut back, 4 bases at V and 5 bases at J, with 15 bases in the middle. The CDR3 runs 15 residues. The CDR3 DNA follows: TGTGCCAGCAGTTGGGTGGGACCGGCACACAATGAGCAGTTCTTC. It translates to CASSWVGPAHNEQFF.